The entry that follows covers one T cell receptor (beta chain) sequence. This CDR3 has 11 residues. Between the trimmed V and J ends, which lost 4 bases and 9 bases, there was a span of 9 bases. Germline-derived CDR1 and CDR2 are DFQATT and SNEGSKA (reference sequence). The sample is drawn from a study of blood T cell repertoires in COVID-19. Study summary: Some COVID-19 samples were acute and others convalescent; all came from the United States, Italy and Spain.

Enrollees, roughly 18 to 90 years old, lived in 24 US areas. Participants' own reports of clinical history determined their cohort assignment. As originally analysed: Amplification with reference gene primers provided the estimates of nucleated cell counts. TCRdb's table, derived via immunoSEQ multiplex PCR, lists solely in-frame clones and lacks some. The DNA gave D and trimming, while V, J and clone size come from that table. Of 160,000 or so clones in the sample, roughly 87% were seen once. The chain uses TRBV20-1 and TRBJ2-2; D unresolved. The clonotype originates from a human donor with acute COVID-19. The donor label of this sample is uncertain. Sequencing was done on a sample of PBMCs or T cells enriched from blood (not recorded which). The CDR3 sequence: CSATHGRELFF. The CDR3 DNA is TGCAGTGCTACGCATGGGCGGGAGCTGTTTTTT.